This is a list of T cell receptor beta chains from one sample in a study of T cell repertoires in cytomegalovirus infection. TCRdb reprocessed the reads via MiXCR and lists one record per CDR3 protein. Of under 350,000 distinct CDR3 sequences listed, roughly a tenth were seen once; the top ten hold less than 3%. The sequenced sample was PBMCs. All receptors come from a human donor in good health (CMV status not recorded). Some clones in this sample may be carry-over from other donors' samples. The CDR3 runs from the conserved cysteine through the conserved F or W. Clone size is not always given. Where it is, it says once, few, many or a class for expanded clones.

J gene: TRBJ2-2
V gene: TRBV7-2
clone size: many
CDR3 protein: CASSLDRTPSGELFF

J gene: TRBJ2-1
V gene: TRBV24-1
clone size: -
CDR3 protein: CATSEETAGWNEQFF

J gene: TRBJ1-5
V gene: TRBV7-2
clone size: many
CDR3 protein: CASSLASTEGVTQHF

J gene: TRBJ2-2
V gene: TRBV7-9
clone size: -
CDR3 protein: CASSRLLGGGTGELFF

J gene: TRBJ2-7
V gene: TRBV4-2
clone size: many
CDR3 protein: CASSQVGAGENYEQYF

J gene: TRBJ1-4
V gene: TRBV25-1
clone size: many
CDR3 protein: CASSETPGGMEEKLFF

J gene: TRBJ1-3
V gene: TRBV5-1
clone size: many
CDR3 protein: CASSLEVGNTIYF

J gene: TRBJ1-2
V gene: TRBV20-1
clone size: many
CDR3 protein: CSARDPQGVDYGYTF

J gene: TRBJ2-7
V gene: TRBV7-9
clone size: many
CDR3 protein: CASSRGRVFSYEQYF

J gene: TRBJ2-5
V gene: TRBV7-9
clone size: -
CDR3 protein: CASSFPVFRFEETQYF

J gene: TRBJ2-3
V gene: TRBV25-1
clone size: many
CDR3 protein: CASSGIYTQYF

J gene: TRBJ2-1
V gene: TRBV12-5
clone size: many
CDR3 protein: CASGFKTGTTHGEQFF

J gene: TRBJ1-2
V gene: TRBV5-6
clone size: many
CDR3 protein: CASSLKGQGDLYGYTF

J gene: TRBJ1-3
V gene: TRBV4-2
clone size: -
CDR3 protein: CASSPQGAQGNTIYF

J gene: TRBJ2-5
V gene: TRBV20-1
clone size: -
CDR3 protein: CSARDWLREETQYF

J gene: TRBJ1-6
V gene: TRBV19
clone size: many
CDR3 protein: CASKAGQGNSPLHF

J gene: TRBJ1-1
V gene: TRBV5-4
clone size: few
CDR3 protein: CASSIQGVVEAFF

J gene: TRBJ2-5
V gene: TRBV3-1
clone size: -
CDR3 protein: CASSQDTSTRAGTQYF

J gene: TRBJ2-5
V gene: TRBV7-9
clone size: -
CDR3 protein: CATHRAQETQYF

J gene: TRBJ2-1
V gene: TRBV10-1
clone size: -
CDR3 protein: CASSDSQGGNEQFF

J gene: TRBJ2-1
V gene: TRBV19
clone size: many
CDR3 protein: CASSPPTGGEQFF

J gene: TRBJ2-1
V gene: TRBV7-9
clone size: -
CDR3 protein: CASSLGTYDDEQFF

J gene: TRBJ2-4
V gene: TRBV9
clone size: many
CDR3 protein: CASSPYSSYGDIQYF

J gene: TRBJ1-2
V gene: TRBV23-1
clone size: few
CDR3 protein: CASSHQWTDNYGYTF

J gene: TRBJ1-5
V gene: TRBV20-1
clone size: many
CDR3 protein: CSARGTVSNQPQHF

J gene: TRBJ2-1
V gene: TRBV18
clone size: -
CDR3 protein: CASSRSMTEGHPSGVF

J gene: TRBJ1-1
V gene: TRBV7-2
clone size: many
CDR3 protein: CASRGQGVTEAFF

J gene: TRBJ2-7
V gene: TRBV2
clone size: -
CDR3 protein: CASSPSDALSYEQYF

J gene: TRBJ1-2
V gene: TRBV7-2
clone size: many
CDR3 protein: CASSAPGPGRGYTF

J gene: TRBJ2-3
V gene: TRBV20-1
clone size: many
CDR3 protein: CSAALRSGGSTDTQYF

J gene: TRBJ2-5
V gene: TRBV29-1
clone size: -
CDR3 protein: CSVVKSGETQYF

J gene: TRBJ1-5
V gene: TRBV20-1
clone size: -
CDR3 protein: CSASRTVSNQPQHF

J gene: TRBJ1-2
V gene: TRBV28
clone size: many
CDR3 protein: CASWAHRDRNQYGYTF

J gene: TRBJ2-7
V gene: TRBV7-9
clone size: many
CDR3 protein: CASSLVSITAATNSYEQYF

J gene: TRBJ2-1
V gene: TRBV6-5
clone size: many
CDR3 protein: CASSPGLAGGNNEQFF

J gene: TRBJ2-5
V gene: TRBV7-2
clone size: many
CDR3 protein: CASSFGLAGGGNQYF

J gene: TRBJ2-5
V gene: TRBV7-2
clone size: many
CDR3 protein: CASSLNLAGVETQYF

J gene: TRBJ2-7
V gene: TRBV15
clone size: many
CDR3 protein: CATRTSGSYEQYF

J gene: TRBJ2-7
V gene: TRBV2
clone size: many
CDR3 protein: CASRREAYEQYF

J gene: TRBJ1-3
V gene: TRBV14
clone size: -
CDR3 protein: CASRPQTSGNTIYF

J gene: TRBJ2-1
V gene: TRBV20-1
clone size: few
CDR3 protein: CSASAGGRSEQFF

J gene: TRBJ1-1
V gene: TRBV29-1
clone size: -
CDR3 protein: CSVEAGARGTEAFF

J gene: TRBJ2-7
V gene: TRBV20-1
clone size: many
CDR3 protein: CSARPGLAMMGEQYF

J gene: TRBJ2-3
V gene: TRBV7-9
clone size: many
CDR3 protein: CASSRQGPFGDTQYF

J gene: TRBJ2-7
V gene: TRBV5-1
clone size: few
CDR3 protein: CASSLTGREQYF

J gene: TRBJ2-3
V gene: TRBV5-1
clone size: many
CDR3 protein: CASSLGTTGTDTQYF

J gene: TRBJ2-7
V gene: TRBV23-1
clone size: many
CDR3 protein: CASSHRELPGPDHEQYF